The 30 T cell receptor beta chains below come from one sample, sequenced in a study of T cells in Graves' hyperthyroidism and ophthalmopathy. Regions amplified from RNA transcripts were the TCR beta CDR3 regions. Primed by the HTBI set, a first-round RT-PCR was run on the TCR CDR3. TCRdb processed the multiplex PCR reads anew with MiXCR; each CDR3 protein has one entry. This repertoire shows a few hundred thousand distinct CDR3 sequences, around 16% found once; its top ten account for about 27%. The specimen was blood. The receptors derive from a woman aged 18-29 years with Graves' hyperthyroidism that later progressed to Graves' ophthalmopathy.

The CDR3 DNA sequence: TGCGCCAGCAGCTTGGATCCCTTCGAGGCCCAGTACTTC. Translated, it gives CASSLDPFEAQYF. V is TRBV5-1 and J is TRBJ2-5; no definite D call. Germline V gene sequence: CDR1 SGHRS, CDR2 YFSETQ. The CDR3 is 13 amino acids. V lost 0 bases and J lost 9, with 12 bases in between.

The rearrangement uses TRBV19 and TRBJ2-7; the match to TRBD2 covers 9 bases. The V segment lost 5 bases and the J segment 2 bases; nucleotides outside the gene matches: 7. The CDR3 consists of 15 residues. Germline CDR1 reads LNHDA; CDR2 reads SQIVND (reference sequence). The CDR3 coding sequence is TGTGCCAGTAGTTACGAAGCGGGAGGCCCCTACGAGCAGTACTTC. Translated, it gives CASSYEAGGPYEQYF.

The gene calls are TRBV5-5 and TRBJ2-3; TRBD2 is a possible D gene (6 bases). Per the germline V gene, CDR1 is SGHKS and CDR2 is YYEKEE (reference sequence). V lost 5 bases, J lost 0 bases, and 13 bases lay in between. The CDR3 contains 15 residues. CDR3 loop: CASRDKSGSTDTQYF. In DNA form, the CDR3 reads TGTGCCAGCAGAGACAAAAGCGGGAGCACAGATACGCAGTATTTT.

This clonotype has ten or more counts. J is TRBJ2-3 and V is TRBV5-4, with unresolved D. The germline V gene has CDR1 SGHNT and CDR2 YYREEE (reference sequence). Trimming removed 3 bases from V and 2 bases from J, with 19 bases in between. The CDR3 is made up of 17 amino acids. CDR3 in amino acids: CASSSDPVFAYTDTQYF. CDR3 nucleotide sequence: TGTGCCAGCAGCTCCGACCCGGTCTTCGCTTACACAGATACGCAGTATTTT.

With respect to this clonotype: A much bigger clone sits one base away, suggesting this may be a read error. V usage is TRBV6-2 or TRBV6-3 and J usage is TRBJ2-7, with 11 bases aligning to TRBD1. TRBJ2-1 matches the DNA end more closely, so the J call is doubtful. The CDR3 contains 14 residues. Germline V gene sequence: CDR1 MNHEY, CDR2 SVGEGT. The CDR3: CASSMDRGHYEQFF. In nucleotides, the CDR3 is TGTGCCAGCAGCATGGACAGGGGGCACTACGAGCAGTTCTTC.

Ten or more counts support this clonotype. This sequence joins TRBV16 and TRBJ1-2; 8 bases align to TRBD1. This CDR3 contains 14 residues. The V gene end was trimmed by 2 bases and the J gene end by 7 bases; junction bases not matched to a gene: 6. Per the germline V gene, CDR1 is KGHSY and CDR2 is FQNENV. This CDR3 is CASSQDGQGLGYTF. The CDR3 bases are TGTGCCAGCAGCCAAGATGGACAGGGCCTTGGCTACACCTTC.

This clonotype was seen only a few times. This sequence joins TRBV28 and TRBJ1-3; perhaps TRBD1 as D (6 bases). The germline V gene encodes CDR1 MDHEN and CDR2 SYDVKM. V lost 6 bases to trimming and J lost 2 bases, with 11 bases between them. The CDR3 is 14 residues long. CDR3 DNA: TGTGCCAGCAGGACTCAGGGGACTGGAAACACCATATATTTT. Amino acids: CASRTQGTGNTIYF.

V usage is TRBV7-2 and J usage is TRBJ2-3; possibly TRBD2 for D (6 bases). CDR3 length: 16 residues. Germline CDR1 SGHTA, CDR2 FQGNSA. Trimming took off 6 bases at V and 2 bases at J, with 18 bases between the two ends. This CDR3 is CASSAGLGTITDTQYF. As DNA, the CDR3 is TGTGCCAGCAGTGCGGGGCTCGGGACGATCACAGATACGCAGTATTTT.

This clonotype turned up a few times. The rearrangement uses TRBV5-1 and TRBJ1-1; D is possibly TRBD1 (5 bases). Germline assignment: CDR1 SGHRS and CDR2 YFSETQ. Between the trimmed V and J ends, which lost 0 bases and 3 bases, there was a span of 18 bases. This CDR3 is 17 amino acids long. The CDR3 DNA is TGCGCCAGCAGCTTGGGGGGACTAGGGGTGGAGGACACTGAAGCTTTCTTT. Translation: CASSLGGLGVEDTEAFF.

V gene TRBV7-9 combines with J gene TRBJ2-6, with 10 bases fitting TRBD1. The CDR3 has 19 residues. The trim removed 4 bases at V and 4 bases at J, leaving 13 bases unmatched. The V gene's germline CDR1 is SEHNR and CDR2 FQNEAQ (reference sequence). The CDR3: CASSSQTGGSISGANVLTF. The CDR3 nucleotides are TGTGCCAGCAGCTCTCAGACAGGGGGCTCTATCTCGGGGGCCAACGTCCTGACTTTC.

The rearrangement uses TRBV5-4 and TRBJ1-1; perhaps TRBD1 as D (6 bases). The ends were cut back, 4 bases at V and 1 base at J, with 11 bases in the middle. The germline gives CDR1 SGHNT, CDR2 YYREEE (reference sequence). This CDR3 region has 14 residues. The CDR3, as DNA: TGTGCCAGCAGCCCGACAGGAACGAACACTGAAGCTTTCTTT. Amino acid sequence: CASSPTGTNTEAFF.

There are many counts of this clonotype. The J gene is TRBJ1-6, the V gene TRBV3-1; D remains unclear. The CDR3 is 12 residues long. Germline CDR1 is LGHDT and CDR2 is YNNKEL (reference sequence). Trimming took 0 bases from V and 7 from J, leaving 1 base between them. The CDR3 nucleotides are TGTGCCAGCAGCCAAGAGAATTCACCCCTCCACTTT. This gives the protein CASSQENSPLHF.

Comments on this clonotype: Possible read error: a much larger clone is one base away. The V gene is TRBV27, the J gene TRBJ2-7; 7 bases are shared with TRBD2. CDR3 length: 14 amino acids. Germline loops: CDR1 MNHEY, CDR2 SMNVEV (reference sequence). V was pared by 5 bases and J by 2 bases, with 6 bases of the junction left unmatched. This CDR3 reads CASSAGTKTYEQYF. The CDR3 region has the DNA TGTGCCAGCAGTGCCGGGACTAAAACCTACGAGCAGTACTTC.

This clonotype was counted at least ten times. This sequence joins TRBV12-3 or TRBV12-4 and TRBJ1-1, with a possible D match to TRBD1 (5 bases). The CDR3 consists of 12 residues. The V and J ends lost 1 base and 9 bases respectively, with 9 bases between them. The CDR3, as DNA: TGTGCCAGCAGTTTAGTGGGACTTAAAGCTTTCTTT. Its protein is CASSLVGLKAFF.

This clonotype came up many times. The chain is built from TRBV5-6 and TRBJ2-1; 9 bases are a match to TRBD2. The CDR3 is made up of 16 amino acids. Trimming took 5 bases from V and 4 from J; bases not matched to a gene: 10. The germline CDR1 and CDR2 sequences are SGHDT and YYEEEE. CDR3 sequence: CASSSYPGLAYNEQFF. DNA for the CDR3: TGTGCCAGCAGTTCTTACCCGGGACTAGCATACAATGAGCAGTTCTTC.

This clonotype was seen only a few times. The chain couples TRBV7-3 to TRBJ1-2; TRBD1 matches at 7 bases. V dropped 5 bases and J dropped 4; count of bases not matched to a gene: 4. This CDR3 region has 13 residues. The germline V gene encodes CDR1 SGHTA and CDR2 FQGTGA. The CDR3 coding sequence is TGTGCCAGCAGCGCCACAGGGGCCTATGGCTACACCTTC. Its translation is CASSATGAYGYTF.

This sequence joins TRBV5-1 and TRBJ2-1; D is undetermined. V was clipped by 4 bases and J by 8 bases, with 13 bases between them. This CDR3 has 13 residues. The germline V gene encodes CDR1 SGHRS and CDR2 YFSETQ. For the CDR3, the DNA is TGCGCCAGCAGCCCCCTATATGTCGATGAGCAGTTCTTC. This encodes CASSPLYVDEQFF.

This rearrangement joins TRBV27 to TRBJ2-5; a possible D gene is TRBD2 (5 bases). The CDR3 totals 13 residues. Germline CDR1 MNHEY, CDR2 SMNVEV (reference sequence). V lost 1 base, J lost 4 bases, and 7 bases lay in between. The CDR3 here is CASSLYAGETQYF. CDR3 nucleotide sequence: TGTGCCAGCAGTTTATACGCGGGAGAGACCCAGTACTTC.

This clonotype was seen at least ten times. The chain recombines TRBV28 with TRBJ2-1; 8 positions agree with TRBD2. This CDR3 comprises 12 residues. The V and J ends lost 6 bases and 8 bases, in that order; junction bases with no gene match: 3. Germline values: CDR1 MDHEN, CDR2 SYDVKM. CDR3 coding DNA: TGTGCCAGCAGCGGGAGGGACGATGAGCAGTTCTTC. This sequence encodes CASSGRDDEQFF.

V and J are TRBV6-1 and TRBJ2-7; 7 bases are a match to TRBD2. The V segment lost 5 bases and the J segment 2 bases; nucleotides outside the gene matches: 9. This CDR3 is built from 15 residues. Germline V lookup: CDR1 MNHNS, CDR2 SASEGT. The CDR3 protein is CASSYAGEGPYEQYF. In nucleotides, the CDR3 is TGTGCCAGCAGTTACGCGGGGGAGGGACCCTACGAGCAGTACTTC.

This clonotype was detected many times. The gene calls are TRBV7-9 and TRBJ2-1, with D possibly TRBD1 on 6 matching bases. The CDR3 length is 15 residues. CDR1 is SEHNR and CDR2 is FQNEAQ in the germline V gene (reference sequence). V shed 2 bases and J shed 4 bases, with 12 bases lying between them. The CDR3 nucleotides read TGTGCCAGCAGCTTAAATCAGGGGAAGTACAATGAGCAGTTCTTC. The encoded protein is CASSLNQGKYNEQFF.

There are many counts of this clonotype. This chain uses TRBV6-2 or TRBV6-3 with TRBJ1-5; D ambiguous. Germline V gene lookup returns CDR1 MNHEY and CDR2 SVGEGT. The CDR3 is 13 residues long. V was trimmed by 2 bases and J by 10 bases, leaving 12 bases between them. The CDR3 DNA follows: TGTGCCAGCAGTTACGGCGGGAAGGCCCCCCAGCATTTT. Protein product: CASSYGGKAPQHF.

This sequence joins TRBV4-1 and TRBJ2-2; TRBD2 might be the D (7 bases). This CDR3 has 17 amino acids. Trimming cost V 0 bases and J 1 base, with 12 bases left between them. Germline lookup yields CDR1 MGHRA and CDR2 YSYEKL. The DNA for the CDR3 is TGCGCCAGCAGCCAAGATATGGGAGGGGGGAACACCGGGGAGCTGTTTTTT. As protein: CASSQDMGGGNTGELFF.

This clonotype turned up a few times. The chain carries TRBV28 and TRBJ1-1; 7 nucleotides match TRBD1. In germline, CDR1 is MDHEN, CDR2 SYDVKM. V lost 6 bases and J lost 5; bases outside the gene matches: 21. This CDR3 region has 18 residues. CDR3 in amino acids: CASRTDPGQAPRATEAFF. The CDR3 DNA sequence: TGTGCCAGCAGGACCGACCCCGGACAGGCCCCCCGGGCGACTGAAGCTTTCTTT.

This sequence joins TRBV12-3 or TRBV12-4 and TRBJ2-1; 7 positions match TRBD2. The junction had 8 bases not matched to a gene; V was cut back by 6 bases and J by 15 bases. This CDR3 contains 11 residues. The CDR3 protein is CASSAGDRLFF. The CDR3, as DNA: TGTGCCAGCAGCGCGGGAGACCGGCTGTTCTTC.

The V gene is TRBV9, the J gene TRBJ2-1; 11 bases align to TRBD2. Germline trimming cut 4 bases from V and 2 bases from J; bases unmatched to any gene: 5. Germline CDR1 reads SGDLS; CDR2 reads YYNGEE. This CDR3 is 16 amino acids long. The CDR3 DNA reads as TGTGCCAGCAGCCCTCGACTAGCGGGACCCTACAATGAGCAGTTCTTC. Its translation: CASSPRLAGPYNEQFF.

This clonotype was picked up many times. V gene TRBV2 combines with J gene TRBJ1-1, with 7 bases matching TRBD1. In germline, CDR1 is SNHLY, CDR2 FYNNEI. The CDR3 has 14 amino acids. V dropped 7 bases and J dropped 4; count of bases not matched to a gene: 9. The CDR3 coding sequence is TGTGCCAGCAACCACGACAGGGTCACCACTGAAGCTTTCTTT. Amino acid sequence: CASNHDRVTTEAFF.

This clonotype occurred a few times. The V call is TRBV29-1, the J call TRBJ1-1; TRBD1 matches at 7 bases. The CDR3 runs 12 residues. The V gene's germline CDR1 is SQVTM and CDR2 ANQGSEA. Here the CDR3 DNA reads TGCAGTGCTGCAGGGGGGAACACTGAAGCTTTCTTT. Its protein product is CSAAGGNTEAFF.

This clonotype has ten or more counts. The rearrangement uses TRBV6-1 and TRBJ1-6, with 7 positions matching TRBD1. Germline V gives CDR1 MNHNS, CDR2 SASEGT. The CDR3 runs 16 residues. The junction had 13 bases not matched to a gene; V was cut back by 6 bases and J by 8 bases. CDR3 sequence reads: CASRRKWDSAYSPLHF. The CDR3 region has the DNA TGTGCCAGCAGACGGAAATGGGACAGCGCCTATTCACCCCTCCACTTT.

This clonotype appeared many times. The chain uses TRBV18 and TRBJ2-1; 7 positions agree with TRBD1. The CDR3 is made up of 15 amino acids. Looked up from germline, CDR1 is KGHSH and CDR2 is LQKENI. V was pared by 0 bases and J by 7 bases, with 6 bases of the junction left unmatched. The CDR3 spells CASSPPGQRTNEQFF. DNA of the CDR3: TGTGCCAGCTCACCACCGGGACAGAGGACGAATGAGCAGTTCTTC.